This T cell receptor beta chain came from a study of control samples from healthy donors and cancer patients. Generated by immunoSEQ multiplex PCR, the TCRdb table keeps only in-frame clones and is missing some. The table records around 130,000 clones, roughly 88% of them present only once. The length of the CDR3 is 13 residues. Trimming pared 6 bases from V and 8 bases from J, leaving 13 bases between. The chain links TRBV12-3 or TRBV12-4 to TRBJ1-4; D might be TRBD1 (5 bases). Sequencing used blood. This TCR came from a man aged 50 to 59 in good health. The CDR3 bases are TGTGCCAGCAGGGACTCTTGGGGGGAAAAACTGTTTTTT. Amino acid sequence: CASRDSWGEKLFF.